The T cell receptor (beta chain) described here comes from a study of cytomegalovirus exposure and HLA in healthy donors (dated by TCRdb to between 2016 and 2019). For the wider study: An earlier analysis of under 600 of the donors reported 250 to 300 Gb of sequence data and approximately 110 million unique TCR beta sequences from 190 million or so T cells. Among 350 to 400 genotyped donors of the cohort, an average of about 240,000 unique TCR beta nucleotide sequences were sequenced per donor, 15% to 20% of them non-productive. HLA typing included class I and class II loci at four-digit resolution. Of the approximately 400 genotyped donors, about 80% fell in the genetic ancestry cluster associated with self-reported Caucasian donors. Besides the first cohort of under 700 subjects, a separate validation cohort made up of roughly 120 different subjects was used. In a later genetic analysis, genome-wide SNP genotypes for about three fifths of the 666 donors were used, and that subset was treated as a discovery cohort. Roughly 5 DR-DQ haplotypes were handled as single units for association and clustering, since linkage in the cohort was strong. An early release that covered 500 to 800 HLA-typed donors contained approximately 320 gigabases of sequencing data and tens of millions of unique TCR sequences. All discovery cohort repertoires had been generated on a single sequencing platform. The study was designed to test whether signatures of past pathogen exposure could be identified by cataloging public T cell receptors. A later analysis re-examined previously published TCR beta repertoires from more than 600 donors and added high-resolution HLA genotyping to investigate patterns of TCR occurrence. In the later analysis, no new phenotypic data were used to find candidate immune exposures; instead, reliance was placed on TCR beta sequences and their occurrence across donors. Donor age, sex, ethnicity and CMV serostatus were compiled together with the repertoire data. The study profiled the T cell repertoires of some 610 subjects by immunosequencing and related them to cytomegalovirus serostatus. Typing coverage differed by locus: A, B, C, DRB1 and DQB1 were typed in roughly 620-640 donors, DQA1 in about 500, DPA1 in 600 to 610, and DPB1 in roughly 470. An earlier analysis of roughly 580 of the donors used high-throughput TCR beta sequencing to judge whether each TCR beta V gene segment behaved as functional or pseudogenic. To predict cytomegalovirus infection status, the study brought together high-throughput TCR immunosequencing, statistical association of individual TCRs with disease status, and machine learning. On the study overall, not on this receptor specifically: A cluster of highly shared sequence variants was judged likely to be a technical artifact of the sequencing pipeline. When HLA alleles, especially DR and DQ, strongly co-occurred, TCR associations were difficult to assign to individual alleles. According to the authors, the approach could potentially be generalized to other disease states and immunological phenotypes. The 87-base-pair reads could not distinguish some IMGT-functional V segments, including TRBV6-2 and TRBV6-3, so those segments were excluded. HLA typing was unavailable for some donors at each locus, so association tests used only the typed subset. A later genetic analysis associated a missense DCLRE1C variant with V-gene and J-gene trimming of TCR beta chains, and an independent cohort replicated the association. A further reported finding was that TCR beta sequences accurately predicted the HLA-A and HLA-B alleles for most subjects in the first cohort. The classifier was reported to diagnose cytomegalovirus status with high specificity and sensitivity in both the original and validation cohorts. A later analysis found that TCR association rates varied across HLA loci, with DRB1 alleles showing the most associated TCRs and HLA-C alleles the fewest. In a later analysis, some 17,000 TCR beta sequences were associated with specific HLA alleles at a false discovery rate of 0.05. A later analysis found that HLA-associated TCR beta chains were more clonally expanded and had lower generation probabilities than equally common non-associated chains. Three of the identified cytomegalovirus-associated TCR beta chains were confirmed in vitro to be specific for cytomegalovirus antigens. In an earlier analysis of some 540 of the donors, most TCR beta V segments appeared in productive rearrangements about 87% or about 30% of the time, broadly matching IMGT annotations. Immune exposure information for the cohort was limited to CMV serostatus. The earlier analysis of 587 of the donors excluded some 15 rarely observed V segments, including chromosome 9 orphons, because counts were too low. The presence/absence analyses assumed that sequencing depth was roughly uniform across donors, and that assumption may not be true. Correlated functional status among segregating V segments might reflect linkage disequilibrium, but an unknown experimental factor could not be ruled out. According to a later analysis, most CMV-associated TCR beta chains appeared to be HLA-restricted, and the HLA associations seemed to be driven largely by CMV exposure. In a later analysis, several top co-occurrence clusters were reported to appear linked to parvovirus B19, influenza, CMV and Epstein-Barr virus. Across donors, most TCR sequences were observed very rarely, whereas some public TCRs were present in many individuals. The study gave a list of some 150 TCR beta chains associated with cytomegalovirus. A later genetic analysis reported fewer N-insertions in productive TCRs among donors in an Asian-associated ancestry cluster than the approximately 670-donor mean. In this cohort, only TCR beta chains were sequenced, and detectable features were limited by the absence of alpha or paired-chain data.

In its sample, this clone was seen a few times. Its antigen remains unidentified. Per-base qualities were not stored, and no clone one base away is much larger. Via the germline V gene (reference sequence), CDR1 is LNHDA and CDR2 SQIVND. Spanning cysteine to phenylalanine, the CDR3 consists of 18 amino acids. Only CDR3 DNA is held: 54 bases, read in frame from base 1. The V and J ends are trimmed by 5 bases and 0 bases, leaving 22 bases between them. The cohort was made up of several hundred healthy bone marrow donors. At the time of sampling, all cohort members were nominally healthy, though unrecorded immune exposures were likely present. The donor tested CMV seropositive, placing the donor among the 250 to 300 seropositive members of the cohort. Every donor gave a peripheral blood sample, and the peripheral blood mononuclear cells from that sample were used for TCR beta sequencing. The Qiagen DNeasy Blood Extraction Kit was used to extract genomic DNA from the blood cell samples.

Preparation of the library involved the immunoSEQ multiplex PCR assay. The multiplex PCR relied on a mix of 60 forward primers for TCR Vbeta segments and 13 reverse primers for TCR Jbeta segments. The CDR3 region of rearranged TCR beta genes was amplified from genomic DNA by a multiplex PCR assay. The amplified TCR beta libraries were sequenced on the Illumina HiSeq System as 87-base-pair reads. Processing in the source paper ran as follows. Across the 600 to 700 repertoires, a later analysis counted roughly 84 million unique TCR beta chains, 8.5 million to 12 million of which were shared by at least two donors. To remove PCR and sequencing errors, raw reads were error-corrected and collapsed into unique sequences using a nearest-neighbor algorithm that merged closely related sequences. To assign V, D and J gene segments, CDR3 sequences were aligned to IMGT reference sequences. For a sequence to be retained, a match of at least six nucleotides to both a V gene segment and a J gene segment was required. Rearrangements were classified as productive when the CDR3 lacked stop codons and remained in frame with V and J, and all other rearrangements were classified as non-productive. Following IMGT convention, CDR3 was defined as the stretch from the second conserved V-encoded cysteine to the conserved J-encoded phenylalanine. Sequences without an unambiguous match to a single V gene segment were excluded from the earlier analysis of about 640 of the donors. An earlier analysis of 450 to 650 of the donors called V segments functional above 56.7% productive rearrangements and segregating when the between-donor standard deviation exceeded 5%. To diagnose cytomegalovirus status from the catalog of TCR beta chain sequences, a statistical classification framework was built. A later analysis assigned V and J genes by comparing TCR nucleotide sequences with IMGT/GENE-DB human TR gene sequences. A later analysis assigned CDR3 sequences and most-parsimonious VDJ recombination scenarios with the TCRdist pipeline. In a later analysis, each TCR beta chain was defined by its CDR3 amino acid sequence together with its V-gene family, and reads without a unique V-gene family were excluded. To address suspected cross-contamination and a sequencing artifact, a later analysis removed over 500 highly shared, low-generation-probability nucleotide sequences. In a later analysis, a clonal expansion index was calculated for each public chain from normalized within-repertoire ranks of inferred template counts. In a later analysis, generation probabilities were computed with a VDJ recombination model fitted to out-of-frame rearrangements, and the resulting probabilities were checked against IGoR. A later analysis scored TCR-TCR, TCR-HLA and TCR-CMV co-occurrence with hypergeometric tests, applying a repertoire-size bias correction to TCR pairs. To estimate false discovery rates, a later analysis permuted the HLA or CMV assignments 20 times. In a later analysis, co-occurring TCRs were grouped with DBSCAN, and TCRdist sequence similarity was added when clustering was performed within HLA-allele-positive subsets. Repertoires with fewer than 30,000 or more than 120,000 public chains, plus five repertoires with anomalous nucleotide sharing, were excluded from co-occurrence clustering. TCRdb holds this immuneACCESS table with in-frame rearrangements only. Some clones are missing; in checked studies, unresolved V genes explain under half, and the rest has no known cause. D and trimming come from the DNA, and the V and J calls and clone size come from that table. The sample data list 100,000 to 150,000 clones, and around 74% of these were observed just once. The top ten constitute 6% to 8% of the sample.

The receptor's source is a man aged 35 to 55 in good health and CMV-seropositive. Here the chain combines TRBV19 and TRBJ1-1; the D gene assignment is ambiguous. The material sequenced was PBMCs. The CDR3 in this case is CASSLLRRGREMNTEAFF. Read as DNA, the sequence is TGTGCCAGTAGTTTACTCCGGAGAGGGAGGGAAATGAACACTGAAGCTTTCTTT.